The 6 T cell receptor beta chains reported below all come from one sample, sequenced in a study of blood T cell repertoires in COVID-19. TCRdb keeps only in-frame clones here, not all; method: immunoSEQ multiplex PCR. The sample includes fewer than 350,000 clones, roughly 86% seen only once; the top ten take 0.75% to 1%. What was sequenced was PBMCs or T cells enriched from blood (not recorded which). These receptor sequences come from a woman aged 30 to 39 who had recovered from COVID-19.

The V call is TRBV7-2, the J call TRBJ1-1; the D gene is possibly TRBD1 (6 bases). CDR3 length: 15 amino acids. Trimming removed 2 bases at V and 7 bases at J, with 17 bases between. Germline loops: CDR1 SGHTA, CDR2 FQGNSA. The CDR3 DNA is TGTGCCAGCAGCTTATATCCAGGGGAAAATATTGAAGCTTTCTTT. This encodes CASSLYPGENIEAFF. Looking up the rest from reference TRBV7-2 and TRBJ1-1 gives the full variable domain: GAGVSQSPSNKVTEKGKDVELRCDPISGHTALYWYRQSLGQGLEFLIYFQGNSAPDKSGLPSDRFSAERTGGSVSTLTIQRTQQEDSAVYLCASSLYPGENIEAFFGQGTRLTVV.

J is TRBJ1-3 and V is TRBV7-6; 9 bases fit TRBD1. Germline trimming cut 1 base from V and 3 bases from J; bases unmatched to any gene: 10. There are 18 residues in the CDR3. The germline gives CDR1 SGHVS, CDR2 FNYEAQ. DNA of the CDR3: TGTGCCAGCAGCTTAGATAGGGAACAGGGGGCCATTGGAAACACCATATATTTT. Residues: CASSLDREQGAIGNTIYF.

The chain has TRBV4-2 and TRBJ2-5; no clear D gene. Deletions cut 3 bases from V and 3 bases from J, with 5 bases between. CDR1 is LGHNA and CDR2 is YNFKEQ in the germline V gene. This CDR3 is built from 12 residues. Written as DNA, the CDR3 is TGTGCCAGCAGCCAGACAAAAGAGACCCAGTACTTC. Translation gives CASSQTKETQYF.

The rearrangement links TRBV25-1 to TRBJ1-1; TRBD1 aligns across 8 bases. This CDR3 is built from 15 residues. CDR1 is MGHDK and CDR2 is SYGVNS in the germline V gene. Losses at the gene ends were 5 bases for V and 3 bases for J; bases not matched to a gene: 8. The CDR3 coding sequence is TGTGCCAGCAGTCCAGGACAGGGAGACTACACTGAAGCTTTCTTT. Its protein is CASSPGQGDYTEAFF.

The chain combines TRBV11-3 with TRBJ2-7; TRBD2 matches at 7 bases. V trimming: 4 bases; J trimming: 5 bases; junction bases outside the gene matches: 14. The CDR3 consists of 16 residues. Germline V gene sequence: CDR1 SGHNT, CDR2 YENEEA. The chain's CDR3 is CASSSRDYYFFHEQYF. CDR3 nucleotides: TGTGCCAGCAGCTCCCGGGACTATTATTTCTTCCACGAGCAGTACTTC.

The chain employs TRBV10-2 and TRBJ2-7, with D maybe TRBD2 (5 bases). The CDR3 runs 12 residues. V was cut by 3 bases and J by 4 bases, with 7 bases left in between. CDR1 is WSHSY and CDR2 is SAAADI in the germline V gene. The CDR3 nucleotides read TGCGCCAGCAGTGATTGGGAGTACGAGCAGTACTTC. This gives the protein CASSDWEYEQYF.